The clone carrying this T cell receptor beta chain was picked up a small number of times. Its matching antigen is unknown. V gave up 5 bases and J gave up 4 bases, with 12 bases separating them. CDR3 length equals 14 residues. Per the germline V gene, CDR1 is MNHEY and CDR2 is SVGAGI. The data are from a study of OX40 agonist ivuxolimab in advanced cancers. Overall study: The study treated patients with ivuxolimab, an agonistic anti-OX40 (CD134) antibody. Patients in the trial were receiving intravenous ivuxolimab every 2 weeks, at doses of 0.01 to 10 mg/kg. Study conclusions and caveats: Averaging showed that CD8+ T cells had more expanded clones than CD4+ did.

The data were produced by immunoSEQ multiplex PCR, yet TCRdb's version contains in-frame clones alone and is incomplete. The repertoire holds thousands of clones, around 72% seen once, with about 16% in the top ten. This rearrangement joins TRBV6-5 to TRBJ2-1; D may be TRBD1 (5 bases). The specimen was CD4+ or CD8+ T cells sorted from blood, collected in a trial of the OX40 agonist ivuxolimab. This TCR came from an adult with an advanced solid tumor such as melanoma, head and neck, liver or kidney cancer. This CDR3 is CASSATVTYNEQFF. The CDR3 DNA follows: TGTGCCAGCAGTGCGACAGTAACTTACAATGAGCAGTTCTTC.